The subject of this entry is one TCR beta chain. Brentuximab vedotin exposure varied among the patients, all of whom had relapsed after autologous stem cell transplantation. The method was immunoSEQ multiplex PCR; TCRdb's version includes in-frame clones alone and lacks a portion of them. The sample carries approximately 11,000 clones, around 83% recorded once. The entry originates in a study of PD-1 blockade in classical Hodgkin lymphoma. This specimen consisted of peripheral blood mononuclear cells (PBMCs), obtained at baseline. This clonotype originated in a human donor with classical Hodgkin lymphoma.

CDR3 DNA: TGTGCCTGGAGCAGCCTACCGGGGAACACTGAAGCTTTCTTT. This gives the protein CAWSSLPGNTEAFF. The chain combines TRBV30 with TRBJ1-1, with D unresolved. Germline loops: CDR1 GTSNPN, CDR2 SVGIG (reference sequence). This CDR3 spans 14 amino acids. The V gene lost 3 bases and the J gene lost 1 base, with 12 bases spanning the gap.